Listed below are T cell receptor beta chains from one sample, sequenced in a study of T cells in Graves' hyperthyroidism and ophthalmopathy. TCRdb redid the calling of the multiplex PCR reads with MiXCR, one entry per CDR3 protein. The data show hundreds of thousands of distinct CDR3 sequences, with about 14% seen just once and around 4.1% held by the top ten. Specimen: blood. The receptors were gathered from a woman between 35 and 50 years old with Graves' ophthalmopathy. Both conserved end residues are part of each CDR3. Fields, in order: CDR3 length, D gene, J gene, V gene, clone size, CDR3 protein, CDR3 DNA. The D gene is left open where the match is weak. Where a row states a size, it is once, few, many or the class of an expanded clone; other rows omit it.

17	TRBD2	TRBJ2-5	TRBV5-6	many	CASSYTSGSGTQETQYF	TGTGCCAGCAGCTATACTAGCGGGTCGGGGACCCAAGAGACCCAGTACTTC
14	TRBD1	TRBJ2-7	TRBV4-2	.	CASSQELDRAEQYF	TGTGCCAGCAGCCAAGAACTAGACAGGGCCGAGCAGTACTTC
14	.	TRBJ2-7	TRBV4-3	many	CASSLRAQSYEQYF	TGCGCCAGCAGCCTCCGGGCCCAATCCTACGAGCAGTACTTC
13	.	TRBJ2-5	TRBV12-3/TRBV12-4	.	CASSDGGGKTQYF	TGTGCCAGCAGCGACGGAGGTGGGAAGACCCAGTACTTC
15	.	TRBJ2-3	TRBV6-2/TRBV6-3	many	CASSYSGGAGDTQYF	TGTGCCAGCAGTTACTCAGGAGGGGCGGGGGATACGCAGTATTTT
14	.	TRBJ1-2	TRBV6-5	many	CASRRERGESGYTF	TGTGCCAGCAGGAGGGAGAGGGGCGAGAGTGGCTACACCTTC
13	TRBD2	TRBJ2-2	TRBV30	many	CAWTSGNTGELFF	TGTGCCTGGACTAGCGGAAACACCGGGGAGCTGTTTTTT
14	TRBD2	TRBJ2-7	TRBV10-3	many	CAISGTSVTYEQYF	TGTGCCATCAGTGGGACTAGCGTTACCTACGAGCAGTACTTC
13	.	TRBJ1-3	TRBV7-9	few	CASSLDEGNTIYF	TGTGCCAGCAGCTTAGACGAGGGAAACACCATATATTTT
14	.	TRBJ1-1	TRBV6-5	many	CASSYSSQWTEAFF	TGTGCCAGCAGTTACTCCTCTCAATGGACTGAAGCTTTCTTT
15	.	TRBJ2-2	TRBV28	many	CASSLWAVNTGELFF	TGTGCCAGCAGCCTATGGGCGGTGAACACCGGGGAGCTGTTTTTT
16	.	TRBJ1-1	TRBV19	many	CASSILYRDWNTEAFF	TGTGCCAGTAGTATCCTATACCGGGACTGGAACACTGAAGCTTTCTTT
15	.	TRBJ1-2	TRBV4-3	many	CASSPEMTGNYGYTF	TGCGCCAGCAGCCCGGAAATGACGGGAAACTATGGCTACACCTTC
15	TRBD1	TRBJ1-1	TRBV6-2/TRBV6-3	.	CASGLIGTGNTEAFF	TGTGCCAGCGGGCTAATCGGGACAGGGAACACTGAAGCTTTCTTT
15	.	TRBJ2-2	TRBV12-3/TRBV12-4	many	CASSLSLADTGELFF	TGTGCCAGCAGTTTATCCCTAGCAGACACCGGGGAGCTGTTTTTT
15	.	TRBJ2-5	TRBV6-1	many	CASSDYLRNQETQYF	TGTGCCAGCAGTGATTATCTGCGGAATCAAGAGACCCAGTACTTC
11	.	TRBJ2-2	TRBV12-3/TRBV12-4	.	CASSMHGELFF	TGTGCCAGCAGTATGCACGGGGAGCTGTTTTTT
16	TRBD1	TRBJ2-5	TRBV4-2	.	CASSQDSQGTQETQYF	TGTGCCAGCAGCCAAGACTCACAGGGGACCCAAGAGACCCAGTACTTC
15	TRBD2	TRBJ2-7	TRBV28	.	CASSSPRGGAYEQYF	TGTGCCAGCAGTTCTCCCCGGGGGGGCGCTTACGAGCAGTACTTC
15	.	TRBJ1-5	TRBV7-9	few	CASSPEGGTHQPQHF	TGTGCCAGCAGCCCGGAAGGGGGGACACATCAGCCCCAGCATTTT
14	.	TRBJ2-4	TRBV12-3/TRBV12-4	many	CASSLGQLKNIQYF	TGTGCCAGCAGTTTAGGACAGCTCAAAAACATTCAGTACTTC
13	.	TRBJ2-7	TRBV14	.	CASSHIQGAEQYF	TGTGCCAGCAGCCACATACAGGGCGCCGAGCAGTACTTC
15	TRBD2	TRBJ2-7	TRBV7-9	few	CASSQGEGRGYEQYF	TGTGCCAGCAGCCAGGGTGAGGGGAGGGGCTACGAGCAGTACTTC
13	.	TRBJ1-1	TRBV12-3/TRBV12-4	many	CASTPFRGAEAFF	TGTGCCAGCACCCCCTTCCGGGGTGCCGAAGCTTTCTTT
13	.	TRBJ2-2	TRBV28	few	CASTPGLTGELFF	TGTGCCAGCACCCCTGGCCTCACCGGGGAGCTGTTTTTT
14	.	TRBJ1-1	TRBV6-2/TRBV6-3	few	CASSYGGSFTEAFF	TGTGCCAGCAGTTACGGGGGGTCGTTCACTGAAGCTTTCTTT
13	TRBD1	TRBJ1-2	TRBV7-2	many	CASSLGGQADYTF	TGTGCCAGCAGCTTAGGGGGACAGGCTGACTACACCTTC
20	.	TRBJ2-2	TRBV6-2/TRBV6-3	few	CASSYSRSLLISGDPGELFF	TGTGCCAGCAGTTACTCGAGATCTTTATTAATATCGGGGGACCCTGGGGAGCTGTTTTTT
12	.	TRBJ2-7	TRBV20-1	.	CSARGGLYEQYF	TGCAGTGCTAGAGGGGGGCTGTACGAGCAGTACTTC
17	TRBD2	TRBJ2-7	TRBV11-2	once	CASSLGTSGIRNYEQYF	TGTGCCAGCAGCTTAGGGACTAGCGGGATAAGAAACTACGAGCAGTACTTC
13	.	TRBJ1-2	TRBV28	many	CASSPRDTYGYTF	TGTGCCAGCAGTCCTCGGGACACTTATGGCTACACCTTC
15	.	TRBJ2-7	TRBV6-2/TRBV6-3	.	CASTPGQTQIYEQYF	TGTGCCAGCACCCCGGGGCAGACCCAGATCTACGAGCAGTACTTC
15	.	TRBJ2-2	TRBV13	many	CASSLSGMNTGELFF	TGTGCCAGCAGCTTATCGGGAATGAACACCGGGGAGCTGTTTTTT
15	.	TRBJ1-2	TRBV6-5	.	CASSYSNKPGYGYTF	TGTGCCAGCAGTTACTCGAATAAACCAGGCTATGGCTACACCTTC
16	TRBD1	TRBJ2-7	TRBV11-1	many	CASSSYPTGLDYEQYF	TGTGCCAGCAGCTCGTATCCGACAGGGCTCGACTACGAGCAGTACTTC
12	TRBD1	TRBJ1-5	TRBV20-1	many	CSARQGGQPQHF	TGCAGTGCTAGACAGGGGGGGCAGCCCCAGCATTTT
16	TRBD1	TRBJ2-7	TRBV20-1	.	CSARGQGASDSYEQYF	TGCAGTGCTAGAGGACAGGGGGCTAGCGACTCCTACGAGCAGTACTTC
14	TRBD2	TRBJ2-5	TRBV6-2/TRBV6-3	many	CASSYLAGEETQYF	TGTGCCAGCAGTTACCTAGCGGGAGAAGAGACCCAGTACTTC
15	TRBD2	TRBJ2-2	TRBV7-2	.	CASSPSGRWTGELFF	TGTGCCAGCAGTCCTAGCGGGAGGTGGACCGGGGAGCTGTTTTTT
15	TRBD1	TRBJ2-5	TRBV20-1	.	CSAASGGTFQETQYF	TGCAGTGCAGCCTCAGGGGGCACCTTCCAAGAGACCCAGTACTTC
12	.	TRBJ1-5	TRBV28	many	CASRVSDQPQHF	TGTGCCAGCAGGGTGTCGGATCAGCCCCAGCATTTT
15	.	TRBJ2-2	TRBV3-1	.	CASSQEAPSGGELFF	TGTGCCAGCAGCCAGGAAGCTCCCTCGGGCGGGGAGCTGTTTTTT
15	.	TRBJ2-5	TRBV5-4	.	CASRRENRAQETQYF	TGTGCCAGCAGGAGAGAAAACAGGGCACAAGAGACCCAGTACTTC
13	.	TRBJ1-1	TRBV5-1	few	CASSMGFDTEAFF	TGCGCCAGCAGTATGGGATTCGACACTGAAGCTTTCTTT
13	.	TRBJ1-1	TRBV15	many	CATSRARNTEAFF	TGTGCCACCAGCAGAGCCCGGAACACTGAAGCTTTCTTT
14	.	TRBJ2-5	TRBV9	many	CASSVDLGQETQYF	TGTGCCAGCAGCGTAGATCTCGGGCAGGAGACCCAGTACTTC